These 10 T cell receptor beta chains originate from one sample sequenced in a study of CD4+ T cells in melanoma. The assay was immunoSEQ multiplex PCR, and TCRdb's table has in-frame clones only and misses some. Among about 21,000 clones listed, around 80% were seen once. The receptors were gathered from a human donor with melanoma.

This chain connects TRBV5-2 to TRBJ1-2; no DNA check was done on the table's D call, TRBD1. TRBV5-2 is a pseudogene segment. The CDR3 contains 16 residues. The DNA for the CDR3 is TGCGCCAGCAGCCCCCCCCTTGGGGCCACTAACTATGGCTACACCTTC. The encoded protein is CASSPPLGATNYGYTF.

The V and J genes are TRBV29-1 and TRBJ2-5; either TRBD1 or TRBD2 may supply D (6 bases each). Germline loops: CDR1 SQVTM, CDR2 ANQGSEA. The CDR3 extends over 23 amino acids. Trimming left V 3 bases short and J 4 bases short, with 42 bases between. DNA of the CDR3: TGCAGCGTTGAGTCCGGCTACCCCGCCCGGGGAACGCGCCCGACTGGGGGGCGAGAGACCCAGTACTTC. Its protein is CSVESGYPARGTRPTGGRETQYF.

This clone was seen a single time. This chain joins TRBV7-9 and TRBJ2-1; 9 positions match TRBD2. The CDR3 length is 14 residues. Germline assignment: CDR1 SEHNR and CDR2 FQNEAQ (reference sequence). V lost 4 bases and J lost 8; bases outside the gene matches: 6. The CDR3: CASSWSSGDYEQFF. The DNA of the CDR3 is TGTGCCAGCAGCTGGTCTAGCGGGGATTATGAGCAGTTCTTC. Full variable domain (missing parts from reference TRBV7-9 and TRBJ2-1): DTGVSQNPRHKITKRGQNVTFRCDPISEHNRLYWYRQTLGQGPEFLTYFQNEAQLEKSRLLSDRFSAERPKGSFSTLEIQRTEQGDSAMYLCASSWSSGDYEQFFGPGTRLTVL.

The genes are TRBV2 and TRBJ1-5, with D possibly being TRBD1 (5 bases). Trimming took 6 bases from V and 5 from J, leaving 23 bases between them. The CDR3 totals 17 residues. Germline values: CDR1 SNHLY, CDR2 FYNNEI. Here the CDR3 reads CASSKKGARVEDQPQHF. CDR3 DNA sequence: TGTGCCAGCAGCAAGAAAGGGGCCAGGGTGGAGGATCAGCCCCAGCATTTT.

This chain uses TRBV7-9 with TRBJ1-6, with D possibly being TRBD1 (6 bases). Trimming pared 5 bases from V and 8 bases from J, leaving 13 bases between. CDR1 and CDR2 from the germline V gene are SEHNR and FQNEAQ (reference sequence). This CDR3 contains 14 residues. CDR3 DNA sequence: TGTGCCAGCAGCAGGACAGACGTGGATTCACCCCTCCACTTT. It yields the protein CASSRTDVDSPLHF. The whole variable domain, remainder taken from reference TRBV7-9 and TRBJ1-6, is DTGVSQNPRHKITKRGQNVTFRCDPISEHNRLYWYRQTLGQGPEFLTYFQNEAQLEKSRLLSDRFSAERPKGSFSTLEIQRTEQGDSAMYLCASSRTDVDSPLHFGNGTRLTVT.

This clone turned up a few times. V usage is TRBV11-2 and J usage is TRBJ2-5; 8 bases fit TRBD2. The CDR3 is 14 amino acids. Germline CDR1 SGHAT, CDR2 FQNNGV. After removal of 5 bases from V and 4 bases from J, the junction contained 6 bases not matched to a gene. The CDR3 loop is CASSPAGGGETQYF. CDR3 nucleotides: TGTGCCAGCAGCCCGGCGGGGGGCGGAGAGACCCAGTACTTC.

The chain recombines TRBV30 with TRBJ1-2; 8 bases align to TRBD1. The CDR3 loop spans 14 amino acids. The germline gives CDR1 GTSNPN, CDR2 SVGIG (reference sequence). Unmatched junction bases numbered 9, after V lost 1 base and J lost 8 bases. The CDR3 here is CAWSASRGLGGYTF. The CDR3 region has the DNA TGTGCCTGGAGTGCCAGCAGGGGGCTTGGGGGCTACACCTTC.

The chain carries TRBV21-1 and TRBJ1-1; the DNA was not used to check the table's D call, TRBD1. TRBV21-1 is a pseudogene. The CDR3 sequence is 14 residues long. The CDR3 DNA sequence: TGTGCCAGCACTGCGGACACAACTTCCACTGAAGCTTTCTTT. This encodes CASTADTTSTEAFF.

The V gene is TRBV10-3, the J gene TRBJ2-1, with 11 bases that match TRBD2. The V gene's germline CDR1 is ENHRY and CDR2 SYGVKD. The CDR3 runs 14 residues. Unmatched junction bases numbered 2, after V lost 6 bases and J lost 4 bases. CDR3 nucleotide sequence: TGTGCCATCAGAATAGCGGGGGGGTACAATGAGCAGTTCTTC. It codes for CAIRIAGGYNEQFF.

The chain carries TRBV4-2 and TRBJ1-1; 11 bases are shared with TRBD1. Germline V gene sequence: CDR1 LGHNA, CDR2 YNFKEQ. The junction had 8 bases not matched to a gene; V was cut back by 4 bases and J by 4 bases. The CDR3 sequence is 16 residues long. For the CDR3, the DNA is TGTGCCAGCAGCCCGCGGACAGGGGGCGTATTCACTGAAGCTTTCTTT. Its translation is CASSPRTGGVFTEAFF.